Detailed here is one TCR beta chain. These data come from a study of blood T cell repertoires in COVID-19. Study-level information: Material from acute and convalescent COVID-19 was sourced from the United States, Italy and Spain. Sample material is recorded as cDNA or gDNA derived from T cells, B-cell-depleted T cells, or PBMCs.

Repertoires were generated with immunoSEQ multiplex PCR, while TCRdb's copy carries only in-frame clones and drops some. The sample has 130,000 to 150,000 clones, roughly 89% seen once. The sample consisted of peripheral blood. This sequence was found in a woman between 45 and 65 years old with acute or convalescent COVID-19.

The CDR3 sequence: CASSAEIRVGGYTF. CDR3 coding DNA: TGTGCCAGCAGCGCCGAGATCAGGGTTGGCGGCTACACCTTC. The chain links TRBV9 to TRBJ1-2; D might be TRBD1 (5 bases). The germline V gene encodes CDR1 SGDLS and CDR2 YYNGEE. The CDR3 spans 14 residues. The germline V and J ends were trimmed by 3 bases and 8 bases, with 17 bases remaining between them.